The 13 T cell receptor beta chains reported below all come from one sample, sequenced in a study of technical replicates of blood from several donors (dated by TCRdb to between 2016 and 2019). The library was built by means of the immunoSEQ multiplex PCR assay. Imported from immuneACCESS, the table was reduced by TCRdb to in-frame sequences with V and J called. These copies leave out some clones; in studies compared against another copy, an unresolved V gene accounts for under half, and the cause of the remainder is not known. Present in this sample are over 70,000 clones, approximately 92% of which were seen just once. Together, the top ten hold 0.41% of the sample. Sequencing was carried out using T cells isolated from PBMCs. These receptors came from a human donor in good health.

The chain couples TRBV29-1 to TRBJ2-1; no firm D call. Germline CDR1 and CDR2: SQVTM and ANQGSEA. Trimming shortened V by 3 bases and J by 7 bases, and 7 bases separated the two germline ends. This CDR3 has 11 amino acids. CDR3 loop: CSVEESNEQFF. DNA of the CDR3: TGCAGCGTTGAGGAGTCGAATGAGCAGTTCTTC.

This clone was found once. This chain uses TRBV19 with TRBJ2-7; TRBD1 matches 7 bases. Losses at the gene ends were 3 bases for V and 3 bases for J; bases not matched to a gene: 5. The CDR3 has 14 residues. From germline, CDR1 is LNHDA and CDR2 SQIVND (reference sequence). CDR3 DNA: TGTGCCAGTAGTATCGCAGGGGGTGGCTACGAGCAGTACTTC. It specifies CASSIAGGGYEQYF.

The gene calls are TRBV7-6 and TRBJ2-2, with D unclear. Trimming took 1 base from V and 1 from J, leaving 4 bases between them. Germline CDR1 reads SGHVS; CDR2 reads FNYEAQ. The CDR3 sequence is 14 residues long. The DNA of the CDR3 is TGTGCCAGCAGCTTAGGAGGGAACACCGGGGAGCTGTTTTTT. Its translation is CASSLGGNTGELFF.

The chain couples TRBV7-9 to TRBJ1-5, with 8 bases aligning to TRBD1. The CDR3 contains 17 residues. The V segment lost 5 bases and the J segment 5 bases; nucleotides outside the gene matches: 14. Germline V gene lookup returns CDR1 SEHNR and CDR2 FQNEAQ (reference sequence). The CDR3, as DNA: TGTGCCAGCAGCCAGCAGGCGGCAGGGGGCGCATATCAGCCCCAGCATTTT. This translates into CASSQQAAGGAYQPQHF.

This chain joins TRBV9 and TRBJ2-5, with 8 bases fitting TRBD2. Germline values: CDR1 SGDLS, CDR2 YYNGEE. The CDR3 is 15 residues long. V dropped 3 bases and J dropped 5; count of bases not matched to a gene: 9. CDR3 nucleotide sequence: TGTGCCAGCAGCGGTTCAGCGGGAGATGGGGAGACCCAGTACTTC. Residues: CASSGSAGDGETQYF.

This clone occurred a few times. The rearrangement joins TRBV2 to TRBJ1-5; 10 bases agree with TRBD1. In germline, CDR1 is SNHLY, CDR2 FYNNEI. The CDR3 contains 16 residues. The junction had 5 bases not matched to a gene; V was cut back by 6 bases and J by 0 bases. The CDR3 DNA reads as TGTGCCAGCAGGGGGACAGGGGACTATAGCAATCAGCCCCAGCATTTT. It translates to CASRGTGDYSNQPQHF. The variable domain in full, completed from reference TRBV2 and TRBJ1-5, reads EPEVTQTPSHQVTQMGQEVILRCVPISNHLYFYWYRQILGQKVEFLVSFYNNEISEKSEIFDDQFSVERPDGSNFTLKIRSTKLEDSAMYFCASRGTGDYSNQPQHFGDGTRLSIL.

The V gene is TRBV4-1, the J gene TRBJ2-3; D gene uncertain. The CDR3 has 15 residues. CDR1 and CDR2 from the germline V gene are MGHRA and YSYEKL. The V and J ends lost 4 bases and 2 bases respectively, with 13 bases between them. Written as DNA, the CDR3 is TGCGCCAGCAGCCCCCAAGAGAGGAACACAGATACGCAGTATTTT. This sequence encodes CASSPQERNTDTQYF.

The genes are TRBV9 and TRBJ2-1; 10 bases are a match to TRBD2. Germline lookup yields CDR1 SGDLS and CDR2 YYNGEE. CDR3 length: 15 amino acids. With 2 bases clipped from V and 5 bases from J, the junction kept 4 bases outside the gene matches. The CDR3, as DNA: TGTGCCAGCAGCGTCGGGACTAGCGTAAACAATGAGCAGTTCTTC. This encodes CASSVGTSVNNEQFF.

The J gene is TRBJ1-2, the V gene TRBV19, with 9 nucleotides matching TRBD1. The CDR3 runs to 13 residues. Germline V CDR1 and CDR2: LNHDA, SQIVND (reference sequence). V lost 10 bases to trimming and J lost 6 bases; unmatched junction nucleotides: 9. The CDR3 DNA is TGTGCCACCCGGGACAGGGAGGTTCATGGCTACACCTTC. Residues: CATRDREVHGYTF.

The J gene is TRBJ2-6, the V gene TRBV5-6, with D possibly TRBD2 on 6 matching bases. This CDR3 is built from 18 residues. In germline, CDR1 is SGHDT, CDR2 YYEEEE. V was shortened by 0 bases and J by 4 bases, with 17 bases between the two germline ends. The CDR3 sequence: CASSLEGGDALGANVLTF. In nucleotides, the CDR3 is TGTGCCAGCAGCTTGGAGGGAGGAGACGCCTTAGGGGCCAACGTCCTGACTTTC.

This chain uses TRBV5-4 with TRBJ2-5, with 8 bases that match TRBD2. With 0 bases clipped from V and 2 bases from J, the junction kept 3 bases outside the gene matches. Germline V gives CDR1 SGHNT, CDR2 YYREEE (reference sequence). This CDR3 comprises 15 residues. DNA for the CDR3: TGTGCCAGCAGCTTGGGGCCTAGCGGGCAAGAGACCCAGTACTTC. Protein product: CASSLGPSGQETQYF.

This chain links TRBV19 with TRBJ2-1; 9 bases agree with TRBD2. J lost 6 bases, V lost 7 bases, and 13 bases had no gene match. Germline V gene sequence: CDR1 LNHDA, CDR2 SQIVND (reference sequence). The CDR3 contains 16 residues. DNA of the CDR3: TGTGCCAGTACCCTGAGGACTAGCGAAACATTCAATGAGCAGTTCTTC. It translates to CASTLRTSETFNEQFF.

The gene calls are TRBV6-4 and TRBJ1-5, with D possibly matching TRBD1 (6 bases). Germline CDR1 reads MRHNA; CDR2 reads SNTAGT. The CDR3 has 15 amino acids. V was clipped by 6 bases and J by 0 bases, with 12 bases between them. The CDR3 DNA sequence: TGTGCCAGCAGCCGACAGGCAGATAGCAATCAGCCCCAGCATTTT. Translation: CASSRQADSNQPQHF.